Below, 17 T cell receptor beta chains from the same sample are listed, as sequenced in a study of OX40 agonist ivuxolimab in advanced cancers. Assay used: immunoSEQ multiplex PCR; TCRdb lists only in-frame clones, some missing. The table records tens of thousands of clones, roughly 82% of them present only once. Source: CD4+ or CD8+ T cells sorted from blood, taken in a trial of the OX40 agonist ivuxolimab. Receptors originate from an adult with an advanced solid tumor such as melanoma, head and neck, liver or kidney cancer.

The chain joins TRBV2 to TRBJ2-7, with D unclear. Trimming left V 1 base short and J 6 bases short, with 10 bases between. This CDR3 contains 13 residues. The germline V gene encodes CDR1 SNHLY and CDR2 FYNNEI. The CDR3 spells CASSEDGSGEQYF. The DNA of the CDR3 is TGTGCCAGCAGTGAAGACGGCAGTGGCGAGCAGTACTTC.

CDR3 in DNA: TGTGCCAGCAGTAACCGGGACACTAGCAATCAGCCCCAGCATTTT. Translating it yields CASSNRDTSNQPQHF. The V and J genes are TRBV6-5 and TRBJ1-5; weak D call: TRBD1 (6 bases). This CDR3 is 15 amino acids long. CDR1 and CDR2 (germline): MNHEY, SVGAGI. V gave up 5 bases and J gave up 0 bases, with 11 bases separating them.

The sample holds one count of this clone. This chain uses TRBV2 with TRBJ2-1; D is undetermined. Germline V gives CDR1 SNHLY, CDR2 FYNNEI. CDR3 length equals 15 residues. The V end was cut by 4 bases, the J end by 0 bases, with 10 bases between. The CDR3 reads CASSGMGHSYNEQFF. For the CDR3, the DNA is TGTGCCAGCAGTGGCATGGGTCACTCCTACAATGAGCAGTTCTTC. Full variable domain (outside the CDR3, taken from reference TRBV2 and TRBJ2-1): EPEVTQTPSHQVTQMGQEVILRCVPISNHLYFYWYRQILGQKVEFLVSFYNNEISEKSEIFDDQFSVERPDGSNFTLKIRSTKLEDSAMYFCASSGMGHSYNEQFFGPGTRLTVL.

The gene calls are TRBV19 and TRBJ1-3; D is unclear. The germline V and J ends were trimmed by 5 bases and 4 bases, with 9 bases remaining between them. Germline-derived CDR1 and CDR2 are LNHDA and SQIVND (reference sequence). The CDR3 extends over 13 amino acids. This chain's CDR3 is CASSRESGNTIYF. The CDR3 bases are TGTGCCAGTAGTCGCGAGTCGGGAAACACCATATATTTT.

This clone was found a few times. The chain combines TRBV28 with TRBJ2-4; D possibly uses TRBD1 or TRBD2 (5 bases each). CDR1 MDHEN and CDR2 SYDVKM come from the germline V gene. Trimming removed 6 bases at V and 6 bases at J, with 15 bases between. This CDR3 is built from 14 residues. CDR3 sequence reads: CASSRPSGGNIQYF. As DNA, the CDR3 is TGTGCCAGCAGCCGCCCAAGTGGGGGAAACATTCAGTACTTC. Full variable domain (rest looked up from reference TRBV28 and TRBJ2-4): DVKVTQSSRYLVKRTGEKVFLECVQDMDHENMFWYRQDPGLGLRLIYFSYDVKMKEKGDIPEGYSVSREKKERFSLILESASTNQTSMYLCASSRPSGGNIQYFGAGTRLSVL.

V usage is TRBV27 and J usage is TRBJ2-3, with 7 bases matching TRBD1. CDR3 length equals 14 residues. The V gene end was trimmed by 6 bases and the J gene end by 3 bases; junction bases not matched to a gene: 6. Germline V gene sequence: CDR1 MNHEY, CDR2 SMNVEV (reference sequence). CDR3 bases: TGTGCCAGCAGCTCAGGGGGTAAGACAGATACGCAGTATTTT. As protein: CASSSGGKTDTQYF.

J is TRBJ1-4 and V is TRBV19; D is perhaps TRBD1 (6 bases). The CDR3 has 13 residues. From germline, CDR1 is LNHDA and CDR2 SQIVND (reference sequence). V was pared by 5 bases and J by 8 bases, with 12 bases between. CDR3 amino acids: CASSPGAVEKLFF. CDR3 DNA: TGTGCCAGTAGTCCGGGGGCAGTGGAAAAACTGTTTTTT.

This chain joins TRBV28 and TRBJ1-5; D uncertain. The CDR3 has 15 residues. Deletions cut 5 bases from V and 0 bases from J, with 11 bases between. Germline lookup yields CDR1 MDHEN and CDR2 SYDVKM. CDR3 DNA sequence: TGTGCCAGCAGTCACCAGTGGAATAGCAATCAGCCCCAGCATTTT. This translates into CASSHQWNSNQPQHF.

The V call is TRBV19, the J call TRBJ1-1; 8 nucleotides line up with TRBD1. Germline loops: CDR1 LNHDA, CDR2 SQIVND (reference sequence). Trimming at V came to 7 bases and at J to 5 bases, leaving 12 bases not matched to a gene. This CDR3 spans 15 amino acids. The CDR3: CASTFPGQGRTEAFF. The CDR3 DNA reads as TGTGCCAGTACCTTCCCCGGACAGGGTAGGACTGAAGCTTTCTTT.

The rearrangement uses TRBV18 and TRBJ1-5; TRBD1 aligns across 8 bases. The CDR3 totals 17 residues. Germline V lookup: CDR1 KGHSH, CDR2 LQKENI. Trimming at V came to 3 bases and at J to 1 base, leaving 8 bases not matched to a gene. CDR3 loop: CASSPSPGGGSNQPQHF. CDR3 DNA sequence: TGTGCCAGCTCACCCTCCCCAGGGGGCGGAAGCAATCAGCCCCAGCATTTT.

The genes are TRBV14 and TRBJ2-4; 9 positions agree with TRBD1. The junction had 13 bases not matched to a gene; V was cut back by 4 bases and J by 6 bases. CDR3 length equals 17 residues. Germline loops: CDR1 SGHDN, CDR2 FVKESK. The CDR3 DNA is TGTGCCAGCAGCCCACTATTGGGACAGGGAGGGGCAAACATTCAGTACTTC. It translates to CASSPLLGQGGANIQYF.

This chain uses TRBV11-3 with TRBJ2-1; D remains ambiguous. V dropped 5 bases and J dropped 8 bases, with 13 bases sitting between them. The germline V gene has CDR1 SGHNT and CDR2 YENEEA. CDR3 length equals 13 residues. The CDR3 reads CASSKWTWDEQFF. CDR3 nucleotide sequence: TGTGCCAGCAGCAAATGGACCTGGGATGAGCAGTTCTTC.

The chain is built from TRBV11-3 and TRBJ2-3; D perhaps matches TRBD1 (5 bases). The CDR3 is 17 amino acids. V lost 5 bases and J lost 0, with 18 bases in between. Germline values: CDR1 SGHNT, CDR2 YENEEA. CDR3 bases: TGTGCCAGCAGCCTTCTAGGGGCCAAAACTAGCACAGATACGCAGTATTTT. Protein sequence: CASSLLGAKTSTDTQYF.

The CDR3: CASSFGEGTVETQYF. The DNA for the CDR3 is TGCGCCAGCAGCTTTGGTGAGGGGACGGTGGAGACCCAGTACTTC. The rearrangement uses TRBV5-1 and TRBJ2-5; D is possibly TRBD1 or TRBD2 (5 bases each). Germline CDR1 SGHRS, CDR2 YFSETQ. V lost 2 bases and J lost 5, with 16 bases in between. There are 15 residues in the CDR3.

This clone was found a few times. The genes are TRBV2 and TRBJ1-2; the D gene is possibly TRBD1 (6 bases). CDR1 SNHLY and CDR2 FYNNEI come from the germline V gene. The CDR3 length is 14 residues. V was shortened by 8 bases and J by 8 bases, with 21 bases between the two germline ends. Here the CDR3 DNA reads TGTGCCAGCGGCCCCTACAGGGCTGCGGAGGGCTACACCTTC. Translating gives CASGPYRAAEGYTF.

This clone has only a few counts. V usage is TRBV10-1 and J usage is TRBJ1-3; the D gene is possibly TRBD1 (6 bases). The germline V gene encodes CDR1 WNHNN and CDR2 SYGVQD (reference sequence). The length of the CDR3 is 16 residues. The V and J ends lost 0 bases and 5 bases respectively, with 14 bases between them. The CDR3 coding sequence is TGCGCCAGCAGTGAGTCAGTTCCAGGGGCGAGAAACACCATATATTTT. This codes for CASSESVPGARNTIYF.

The chain combines TRBV10-2 with TRBJ2-7; 7 bases match TRBD1. This CDR3 comprises 15 residues. V gave up 5 bases and J gave up 4 bases; unmatched junction bases: 11. Germline CDR1 reads WSHSY; CDR2 reads SAAADI. The CDR3 bases are TGCGCCAGCAGTTCTCACCGACAGGGCGGGTACGAGCAGTACTTC. Translated: CASSSHRQGGYEQYF.